This T cell receptor (beta chain) was sequenced for a study of shared clonotypes between healthy human individuals. Study background: Donors were a couple of women and a few men aged 18 to 49.

Study-level results: Estimated clonotype richness was generally higher in naive than memory subsets.

Regarding this clone: Its specificity is unknown.

Profiling relied on immunoSEQ multiplex PCR, and the TCRdb table lists in-frame clones only, not all of them. This sample carries a few million clones, more than 90% of them seen once, and the ten largest clones take around 0.14%. The CDR3 runs 13 residues. Sequences were obtained from naive CD4+ T cells sorted from blood. Subset noted: CD45RA+ positively selected. The TCR was taken from a man aged 18 to 35 in good health. The gene calls are TRBV21-1 and TRBJ2-2. TRBV21-1 has pseudogene status. The CDR3 DNA reads as TGTGCCAGCAGCAAAGTCCACACCGGGGAGCTGTTTTTT. It codes for CASSKVHTGELFF.